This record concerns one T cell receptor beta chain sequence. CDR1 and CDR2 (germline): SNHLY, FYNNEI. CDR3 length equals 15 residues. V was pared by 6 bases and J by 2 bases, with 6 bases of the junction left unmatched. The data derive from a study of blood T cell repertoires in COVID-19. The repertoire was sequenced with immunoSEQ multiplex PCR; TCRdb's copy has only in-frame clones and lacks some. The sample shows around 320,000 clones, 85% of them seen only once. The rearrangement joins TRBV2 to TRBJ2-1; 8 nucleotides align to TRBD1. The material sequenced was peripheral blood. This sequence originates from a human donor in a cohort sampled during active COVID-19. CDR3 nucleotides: TGTGCCAGCAGCCAAGACAGGGGCCCCTACAATGAGCAGTTCTTC. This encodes CASSQDRGPYNEQFF.